This entry lists 10 T cell receptor beta chains sequenced from one sample in a study of T cell repertoires in cytomegalovirus infection. One entry per CDR3 protein results from TCRdb running MiXCR on the reads. Among some 600,000 distinct CDR3 sequences, approximately 24% were seen once, and the ten largest hold under 8.5%. The sequencing input was CD8+ T cells from PBMCs. The receptor source for this set is a human donor in good health (CMV status not recorded). Some clones in this sample may be carry-over from other donors' samples.

In this sample, this clonotype turned up many times. The rearrangement links TRBV7-2 to TRBJ2-1, with D perhaps matching TRBD1 (6 bases). Trimming stripped 1 base from V and 14 bases from J, with 9 bases between. From germline, CDR1 is SGHTA and CDR2 FQGNSA. The CDR3 is 11 amino acids. CDR3 in amino acids: CASSLGTEKFF. CDR3 in DNA: TGTGCCAGCAGCTTAGGGACAGAGAAGTTCTTC.

This clonotype was seen a few times. The rearrangement uses TRBV7-9 and TRBJ1-1; D not certain. Germline CDR1 is SEHNR and CDR2 is FQNEAQ (reference sequence). Trimming stripped 5 bases from V and 7 bases from J, with 14 bases between. The length of the CDR3 is 13 residues. The CDR3 loop reads CASSPYWPFEAFF. DNA of the CDR3: TGTGCCAGCAGCCCATACTGGCCATTTGAAGCTTTCTTT.

This clonotype was detected ten times or more. The chain carries TRBV7-2 and TRBJ1-4; D might be TRBD1 (5 bases). The germline V and J ends were trimmed by 3 bases and 0 bases, with 11 bases remaining between them. Germline CDR1 and CDR2: SGHTA and FQGNSA. This CDR3 contains 16 residues. CDR3 residues: CASSLDAGATNEKLFF. CDR3 DNA sequence: TGTGCCAGCAGCTTGGATGCGGGGGCAACTAATGAAAAACTGTTTTTT.

This clonotype was recorded at least ten times. J is TRBJ2-2 and V is TRBV6-5; 10 nucleotides line up with TRBD2. The CDR3 covers 16 residues. Unmatched junction bases numbered 5, after V lost 0 bases and J lost 7 bases. Germline V gene data show CDR1 as MNHEY and CDR2 as SVGAGI. Here the CDR3 reads CASSYSSGGVGGELFF. The CDR3, as DNA: TGTGCCAGCAGTTACTCGAGCGGGGGGGTCGGCGGGGAGCTGTTTTTT.

This clonotype was seen many times. V and J are TRBV7-2 and TRBJ2-2; 7 nucleotides line up with TRBD1. Germline V gene lookup returns CDR1 SGHTA and CDR2 FQGNSA. V lost 5 bases and J lost 7; bases outside the gene matches: 7. This CDR3 is built from 14 residues. The CDR3 nucleotides read TGTGCCAGCAGCCAGGGGACAGATCACGGGGAGCTGTTTTTT. Protein sequence: CASSQGTDHGELFF. The variable domain in full, completed from reference TRBV7-2 and TRBJ2-2, reads GAGVSQSPSNKVTEKGKDVELRCDPISGHTALYWYRQSLGQGLEFLIYFQGNSAPDKSGLPSDRFSAERTGGSVSTLTIQRTQQEDSAVYLCASSQGTDHGELFFGEGSRLTVL.

The chain recombines TRBV6-4 with TRBJ2-3; D is unclear. V gave up 0 bases and J gave up 0 bases, with 10 bases separating them. CDR3 length equals 16 residues. The germline V gene has CDR1 MRHNA and CDR2 SNTAGT. CDR3 sequence: CASSDSFRKSTDTQYF. CDR3 bases: TGTGCCAGCAGTGACTCGTTCAGGAAAAGCACAGATACGCAGTATTTT.

The J gene is TRBJ2-3, the V gene TRBV23-1, with D perhaps being TRBD1 or TRBD2 (6 bases each). TRBV23-1 is marked as an open reading frame, function uncertain. The V end lost 2 bases, the J end lost 2 bases, and 11 bases lay between the germline ends. The CDR3 extends over 15 amino acids. The CDR3 sequence: CASSQRGHFTDTQYF. Written as DNA, the CDR3 is TGCGCCAGCAGTCAACGGGGGCACTTCACAGATACGCAGTATTTT.

The chain carries TRBV7-2 and TRBJ2-7; D is unclear. Germline CDR1 and CDR2: SGHTA and FQGNSA. Trimming shortened V by 3 bases and J by 1 base, and 10 bases separated the two germline ends. The CDR3 is 14 amino acids. CDR3 in amino acids: CASSFGVVSYEQYF. In nucleotides, the CDR3 is TGTGCCAGCAGCTTTGGGGTTGTGTCCTACGAGCAGTACTTC.

Only a few counts were recorded for this clonotype. The rearrangement uses TRBV7-9 and TRBJ2-1, with D perhaps being TRBD1 or TRBD2 (7 bases each). Between the trimmed V and J ends, which lost 5 bases and 9 bases, there was a span of 20 bases. CDR1 is SEHNR, CDR2 FQNEAQ, per germline (reference sequence). This CDR3 is built from 15 residues. The chain's CDR3 is CASSTLGGGQTEQFF. DNA of the CDR3: TGTGCCAGCAGCACATTAGGGGGGGGACAGACTGAGCAGTTCTTC.

This clonotype was detected only a few times. The chain recombines TRBV28 with TRBJ2-2, with 7 nucleotides matching TRBD1. The CDR3 runs 15 residues. Germline V gives CDR1 MDHEN, CDR2 SYDVKM. The V segment lost 2 bases and the J segment 4 bases; nucleotides outside the gene matches: 4. This CDR3 is CASSLRAGGTGELFF. CDR3 nucleotides: TGTGCCAGCAGTTTACGGGCAGGGGGCACCGGGGAGCTGTTTTTT.